One and the same sample provided the 29 T cell receptor beta chains below, sequenced in a study of cytomegalovirus exposure and HLA in healthy donors. The assay was immunoSEQ multiplex PCR, and TCRdb's table has in-frame clones only and misses some. The sample includes about 130,000 clones, 70% to 90% seen only once; the top ten take less than 8%. Specimen: PBMCs. These receptors all come from a woman in her 30s in good health and CMV-seropositive.

The chain is built from TRBV9 and TRBJ2-1; no clear D. The length of the CDR3 is 16 residues. Trimming left V 0 bases short and J 0 bases short, with 10 bases between. Germline V CDR1 and CDR2: SGDLS, YYNGEE. DNA of the CDR3: TGTGCCAGCAGCGTAGGAAGGCGGTCCTCCTACAATGAGCAGTTCTTC. Translation gives CASSVGRRSSYNEQFF. Combining the CDR3 with reference TRBV9 and TRBJ2-1 gives the whole variable domain DSGVTQTPKHLITATGQRVTLRCSPRSGDLSVYWYQQSLDQGLQFLIQYYNGEERAKGNILERFSAQQFPDLHSELNLSSLELGDSALYFCASSVGRRSSYNEQFFGPGTRLTVL.

This clone was detected once. This chain connects TRBV11-2 to TRBJ2-4; 7 bases agree with TRBD1. Germline V lookup: CDR1 SGHAT, CDR2 FQNNGV. Trimming cost V 2 bases and J 7 bases; bases outside gene matches: 11. This CDR3 has 16 residues. CDR3 region: CASSLPLRQGLNIQYF. As DNA, the CDR3 is TGTGCCAGCAGCTTACCCCTGAGACAGGGATTGAACATTCAGTACTTC. Filled out from reference TRBV11-2 and TRBJ2-4, the complete variable domain reads EAGVAQSPRYKIIEKRQSVAFWCNPISGHATLYWYQQILGQGPKLLIQFQNNGVVDDSQLPKDRFSAERLKGVDSTLKIQPAKLEDSAVYLCASSLPLRQGLNIQYFGAGTRLSVL.

The rearrangement uses TRBV2 and TRBJ1-2; D unclear. The CDR3 totals 14 residues. Trimming removed 1 base at V and 4 bases at J, with 10 bases between. Germline V gene sequence: CDR1 SNHLY, CDR2 FYNNEI. In nucleotides, the CDR3 is TGTGCCAGCAGTGAAGGGACCGCGGGCTATGGCTACACCTTC. Encoded protein: CASSEGTAGYGYTF.

V and J are TRBV5-8 and TRBJ1-5; TRBD1 aligns across 9 bases. CDR1 SGHTS and CDR2 YDEGEE come from the germline V gene. This CDR3 is built from 15 residues. V shed 4 bases and J 6 bases; nucleotides not matched to a gene: 8. CDR3: CASSVHRGPRQPQHF. CDR3 in DNA: TGTGCCAGCAGCGTACACAGGGGGCCTCGTCAGCCCCAGCATTTT.

J is TRBJ2-2 and V is TRBV27; 12 bases are shared with TRBD2. Germline trimming cut 10 bases from V and 3 bases from J; bases unmatched to any gene: 6. Germline V gene sequence: CDR1 MNHEY, CDR2 SMNVEV (reference sequence). The CDR3 is 15 amino acids. CDR3 residues: CATRLAGGYTGELFF. Here the CDR3 DNA reads TGTGCCACCCGTCTAGCGGGAGGGTACACCGGGGAGCTGTTTTTT.

The genes are TRBV7-9 and TRBJ2-7, with D tentatively TRBD2 (6 bases). Per the germline V gene, CDR1 is SEHNR and CDR2 is FQNEAQ (reference sequence). This CDR3 is built from 13 residues. V lost 1 base and J 7 bases, leaving 11 bases between the germline ends. CDR3 in amino acids: CASSLGLVEEQYF. In nucleotides, the CDR3 is TGTGCCAGCAGCTTAGGACTAGTCGAGGAGCAGTACTTC.

This clone has ten or more counts. V usage is TRBV7-2 and J usage is TRBJ1-6; TRBD1 might be the D (5 bases). Germline V gene lookup returns CDR1 SGHTA and CDR2 FQGNSA. CDR3 length: 13 residues. The V end was cut by 6 bases, the J end by 7 bases, with 10 bases between. The DNA of the CDR3 is TGTGCCAGCAGTTCAGGGTACAATTCACCCCTCCACTTT. Residues: CASSSGYNSPLHF.

This chain uses TRBV18 with TRBJ1-4; tentative D call: TRBD1 (6 bases). The CDR3 loop spans 17 amino acids. The V end lost 2 bases, the J end lost 0 bases, and 13 bases lay between the germline ends. Germline V gene sequence: CDR1 KGHSH, CDR2 LQKENI. The CDR3 region has the DNA TGTGCCAGCTCACCATTAGCAGGGGTCACAACTAATGAAAAACTGTTTTTT. Translated, it gives CASSPLAGVTTNEKLFF.

The chain links TRBV10-2 to TRBJ2-1, with D perhaps matching TRBD2 (6 bases). Germline V gene data show CDR1 as WSHSY and CDR2 as SAAADI. The V and J ends lost 2 bases and 2 bases respectively, with 7 bases between them. The CDR3 loop spans 14 amino acids. The CDR3 DNA sequence: TGCGCCAGCAGTGAGACTAGCCCCTACAATGAGCAGTTCTTC. Translating gives CASSETSPYNEQFF.

This chain uses TRBV29-1 with TRBJ2-1, with 7 bases lining up with TRBD1. The J segment lost 2 bases and the V segment lost 1 base, leaving 11 bases of the junction unmatched. Germline V lookup: CDR1 SQVTM, CDR2 ANQGSEA. The CDR3 sequence is 17 residues long. The CDR3 here is CSVEGVGRQGAYNEQFF. In DNA, the CDR3 is TGCAGCGTTGAAGGGGTCGGTCGACAGGGAGCCTACAATGAGCAGTTCTTC.

The chain couples TRBV18 to TRBJ1-1; D not certain. The germline gives CDR1 KGHSH, CDR2 LQKENI. Deletions cut 6 bases from V and 7 bases from J, with 15 bases between. This CDR3 is 13 amino acids long. The CDR3 reads CASSHPGRLEAFF. CDR3 bases: TGTGCCAGCTCCCATCCTGGCAGGCTTGAAGCTTTCTTT.

The rearrangement joins TRBV14 to TRBJ2-7; the match to TRBD1 covers 8 bases. Germline V gene sequence: CDR1 SGHDN, CDR2 FVKESK. This CDR3 is 15 amino acids long. The J segment lost 2 bases and the V segment lost 1 base, leaving 4 bases of the junction unmatched. The CDR3 sequence is CASSQVGTGPYEQYF. CDR3 sequence (DNA): TGTGCCAGCAGCCAAGTCGGGACAGGCCCCTACGAGCAGTACTTC. Based on the CDR3 plus reference TRBV14 and TRBJ2-7, the full variable domain is EAGVTQFPSHSVIEKGQTVTLRCDPISGHDNLYWYRRVMGKEIKFLLHFVKESKQDESGMPNNRFLAERTGGTYSTLKVQPAELEDSGVYFCASSQVGTGPYEQYFGPGTRLTVT.

This chain joins TRBV5-6 and TRBJ2-7; D possibly corresponds to TRBD1 (5 bases). The germline V and J ends were trimmed by 1 base and 2 bases, with 13 bases remaining between them. The CDR3 is 15 amino acids. CDR1 SGHDT and CDR2 YYEEEE come from the germline V gene. The DNA for the CDR3 is TGTGCCAGCAGCTTGAATATCAGGGCCACCTACGAGCAGTACTTC. Its translation: CASSLNIRATYEQYF.

The chain links TRBV7-9 to TRBJ2-1; unclear D gene. The V end lost 1 base, the J end lost 1 base, and 5 bases lay between the germline ends. This CDR3 region has 14 residues. From germline, CDR1 is SEHNR and CDR2 FQNEAQ (reference sequence). The CDR3 sequence is CASSLGSSYNEQFF. The CDR3 DNA sequence: TGTGCCAGCAGCTTAGGGAGTTCCTACAATGAGCAGTTCTTC.

The CDR3 DNA reads as TGTGCCAGCAGTGAAGTGTATGTTGGGCCTGGTGGCTACACCTTC. Residues: CASSEVYVGPGGYTF. The chain employs TRBV6-1 and TRBJ1-2, with D unresolved. This CDR3 is 15 amino acids long. Deletions cut 1 base from V and 7 bases from J, with 16 bases between. CDR1 is MNHNS and CDR2 is SASEGT in the germline V gene.

The chain carries TRBV2 and TRBJ2-2; TRBD1 agrees at 11 bases. Germline loops: CDR1 SNHLY, CDR2 FYNNEI. The V segment lost 5 bases and the J segment 6 bases; nucleotides outside the gene matches: 5. The CDR3 runs 15 residues. The CDR3 protein is CASSIPGQGAGELFF. CDR3 bases: TGTGCCAGCAGTATACCGGGACAGGGGGCCGGGGAGCTGTTTTTT.

The chain links TRBV7-9 to TRBJ1-2; D unclear. V lost 3 bases to trimming and J lost 6 bases, with 8 bases between them. The germline V gene has CDR1 SEHNR and CDR2 FQNEAQ (reference sequence). This CDR3 comprises 12 residues. The CDR3 coding sequence is TGTGCCAGCAGCTTGGCGGGGAATGGCTACACCTTC. The encoded protein is CASSLAGNGYTF.

The chain combines TRBV6-6 with TRBJ2-3; D remains ambiguous. Trimming removed 7 bases at V and 6 bases at J, with 17 bases between. The V gene's germline CDR1 is MNHNY and CDR2 SVGAGI (reference sequence). The CDR3 length is 14 residues. The CDR3 DNA sequence: TGTGCCAGCACCTCTCGGTCTCTAACCGATACGCAGTATTTT. Its translation is CASTSRSLTDTQYF.

The J gene is TRBJ2-2, the V gene TRBV11-2; TRBD2 is a possible D gene (5 bases). Between the trimmed V and J ends, which lost 5 bases and 5 bases, there was a span of 21 bases. Germline assignment: CDR1 SGHAT and CDR2 FQNNGV. CDR3 length equals 17 residues. Here the CDR3 DNA reads TGTGCCAGCAGCCTCCTCTTTTTCGGGGTCTGGACCGGGGAGCTGTTTTTT. Encoded protein: CASSLLFFGVWTGELFF.

V and J are TRBV5-1 and TRBJ2-1; 7 bases map to TRBD1. Trimming cost V 4 bases and J 2 bases; bases outside gene matches: 9. This CDR3 has 16 amino acids. Germline CDR1 is SGHRS and CDR2 is YFSETQ. The CDR3 loop reads CASSLRPGQTYNEQFF. The CDR3 nucleotides are TGCGCCAGCAGCCTTAGACCGGGACAGACCTACAATGAGCAGTTCTTC.

The V gene is TRBV6-1, the J gene TRBJ1-5; TRBD1 matches 11 bases. CDR1 and CDR2 from the germline V gene are MNHNS and SASEGT. Germline trimming cut 0 bases from V and 6 bases from J; bases unmatched to any gene: 13. The CDR3 is 19 amino acids. The CDR3 here is CASSEASGTGGNYGQPQHF. CDR3 sequence (DNA): TGTGCCAGCAGTGAAGCGTCCGGGACAGGGGGTAATTATGGTCAGCCCCAGCATTTT.

This chain links TRBV7-9 with TRBJ2-5, with D unclear. V lost 6 bases and J lost 4, with 6 bases in between. Germline V CDR1 and CDR2: SEHNR, FQNEAQ (reference sequence). This CDR3 spans 11 amino acids. CDR3 nucleotides: TGTGCCAGCAGATCCCGAGAGACCCAGTACTTC. Translation gives CASRSRETQYF.

This clone was seen a handful of times. The J gene is TRBJ2-7, the V gene TRBV15; tentative D call: TRBD2 (7 bases). CDR1 LNHNV and CDR2 YYDKDF come from the germline V gene (reference sequence). The CDR3 length is 15 residues. V was clipped by 3 bases and J by 2 bases, with 14 bases between them. The CDR3 nucleotides read TGTGCCACCAGCAGCTTCCGGGGGGCGGCCTACGAGCAGTACTTC. Residues: CATSSFRGAAYEQYF.

V and J are TRBV5-1 and TRBJ2-1; TRBD2 matches 7 bases. V dropped 6 bases and J dropped 6; count of bases not matched to a gene: 12. The CDR3 is 15 residues long. Germline lookup yields CDR1 SGHRS and CDR2 YFSETQ. The CDR3 sequence is CASKAGEGVGNEQFF. CDR3 coding DNA: TGCGCCAGCAAGGCGGGGGAGGGAGTAGGCAATGAGCAGTTCTTC.

The rearrangement links TRBV6-6 to TRBJ1-5; possibly TRBD1 for D (6 bases). Germline values: CDR1 MNHNY, CDR2 SVGAGI (reference sequence). The ends were cut back, 2 bases at V and 4 bases at J, with 12 bases in the middle. CDR3 length: 15 residues. CDR3 bases: TGTGCCAGCAGTTACGCGGGGGCCCGTAATCAGCCCCAGCATTTT. Translating it yields CASSYAGARNQPQHF.

The chain carries TRBV10-3 and TRBJ2-1, with TRBD2 as a possible D gene (6 bases). Germline V lookup: CDR1 ENHRY, CDR2 SYGVKD. The CDR3 has 15 residues. The V gene lost 0 bases and the J gene lost 9 bases, with 15 bases spanning the gap. The chain's CDR3 is CAISESSPGEGEQFF. CDR3 sequence (DNA): TGTGCCATCAGTGAGTCGTCGCCGGGAGAGGGTGAGCAGTTCTTC.

The V gene is TRBV14, the J gene TRBJ2-2, with 8 positions matching TRBD1. In germline, CDR1 is SGHDN, CDR2 FVKESK. With 1 base clipped from V and 7 bases from J, the junction kept 5 bases outside the gene matches. This CDR3 has 15 residues. CDR3 nucleotides: TGTGCCAGCAGCCAAGGGACAGGGTGGAGCGGGGAGCTGTTTTTT. It encodes CASSQGTGWSGELFF.

The chain is built from TRBV10-1 and TRBJ2-1, with D tentatively TRBD2 (5 bases). There are 12 residues in the CDR3. Germline V gene lookup returns CDR1 WNHNN and CDR2 SYGVQD (reference sequence). The ends were cut back, 8 bases at V and 14 bases at J, with 19 bases in the middle. The CDR3 coding sequence is TGCGCCAGCGCCCACGGGCTAGCTCCCAAGTTCTTC. Translating it yields CASAHGLAPKFF.

The J gene is TRBJ1-2, the V gene TRBV19, with a weak D call TRBD1 (5 bases). The germline V and J ends were trimmed by 3 bases and 4 bases, with 15 bases remaining between them. CDR3 size: 15 residues. The germline V gene has CDR1 LNHDA and CDR2 SQIVND (reference sequence). The CDR3 spells CASSIPGRRVYGYTF. Here the CDR3 DNA reads TGTGCCAGTAGTATTCCAGGGAGGCGAGTCTATGGCTACACCTTC.